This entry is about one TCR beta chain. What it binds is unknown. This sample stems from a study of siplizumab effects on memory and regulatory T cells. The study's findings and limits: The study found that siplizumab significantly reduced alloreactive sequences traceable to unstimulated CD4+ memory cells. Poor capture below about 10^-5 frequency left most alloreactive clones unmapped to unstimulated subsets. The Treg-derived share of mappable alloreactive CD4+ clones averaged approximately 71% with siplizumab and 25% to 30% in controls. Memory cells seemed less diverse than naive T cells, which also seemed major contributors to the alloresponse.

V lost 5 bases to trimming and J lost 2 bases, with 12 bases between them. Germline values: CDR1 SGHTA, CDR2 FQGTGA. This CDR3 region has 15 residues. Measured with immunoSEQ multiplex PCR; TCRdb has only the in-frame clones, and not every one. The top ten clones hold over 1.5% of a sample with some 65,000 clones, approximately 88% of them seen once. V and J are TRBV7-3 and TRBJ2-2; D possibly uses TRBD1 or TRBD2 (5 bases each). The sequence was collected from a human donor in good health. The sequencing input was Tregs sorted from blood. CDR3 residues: CASSLGTRNTGELFF. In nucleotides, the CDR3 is TGTGCCAGCAGCCTCGGGACCCGTAACACCGGGGAGCTGTTTTTT.